This TCR beta chain was identified in a study of T cells after yellow fever vaccination. Between the trimmed V and J ends, which lost 3 bases and 5 bases, there was a span of 19 bases. CDR1 is SEHNR, CDR2 FQNEAQ, per germline (reference sequence). The CDR3 has 16 residues. TCRdb used MiXCR to reprocess the 5' RACE reads, holding one entry per CDR3 protein. This table holds roughly 99,000 distinct CDR3 sequences, roughly 5.2% found once. The origin of this receptor is a man between 18 and 29 years old who received the YFV17D yellow fever vaccine. Sample: CD8+ T cells sorted from PBMCs, taken 10 days after the yellow fever booster vaccination. The chain recombines TRBV7-9 with TRBJ1-2, with D perhaps matching TRBD1 (5 bases). CDR3 in amino acids: CASSLLRRDEGYGYTF. CDR3 nucleotides: TGTGCCAGCAGCTTGTTGAGGAGGGACGAAGGGTATGGCTACACCTTC.